These 30 T cell receptor beta chains originate from one sample sequenced in a study of shared clonotypes between healthy human individuals. TCRdb's table, derived via immunoSEQ multiplex PCR, lists solely in-frame clones and lacks some. Here the sample spans over a million clones, roughly 96% being singletons. The specimen was naive CD4+ T cells sorted from blood. Subset defined: CD45RA+ positively selected. Every receptor here comes from a man aged 25-40 years in good health.

The V gene is TRBV28, the J gene TRBJ1-2; 10 nucleotides line up with TRBD1. The CDR3 has 20 residues. Germline V CDR1 and CDR2: MDHEN, SYDVKM. V lost 7 bases, J lost 4 bases, and 24 bases stayed unmatched. In DNA form, the CDR3 reads TGTGCCAGCACCCTCCCCGACCTGGGGACAGGGGTTCTACGAGGCTATGGCTACACCTTC. This gives the protein CASTLPDLGTGVLRGYGYTF.

CDR3 residues: CASSFITGLFSYNEQFF. DNA of the CDR3: TGCGCCAGCAGCTTTATAACAGGTCTTTTTTCCTACAATGAGCAGTTCTTC. The rearrangement uses TRBV5-1 and TRBJ2-1; D might be TRBD1 (5 bases). This CDR3 spans 17 amino acids. Germline values: CDR1 SGHRS, CDR2 YFSETQ. Between the trimmed V and J ends, which lost 2 bases and 1 base, there was a span of 16 bases.

The V call is TRBV5-4, the J call TRBJ2-2; D assignment may be TRBD1 or TRBD2 (5 bases each). This CDR3 comprises 16 residues. Germline V gives CDR1 SGHNT, CDR2 YYREEE (reference sequence). V lost 4 bases to trimming and J lost 1 base, with 14 bases between them. Written as DNA, the CDR3 is TGTGCCAGCAGCACCCCCCGGGACGGGAACACCGGGGAGCTGTTTTTT. Amino acids: CASSTPRDGNTGELFF.

CDR3 in amino acids: CASRAGASNQPQHF. The CDR3, as DNA: TGTGCCAGCAGAGCAGGGGCTAGCAATCAGCCCCAGCATTTT. The gene calls are TRBV2 and TRBJ1-5, with TRBD1 as a possible D gene (6 bases). V gave up 6 bases and J gave up 0 bases, with 9 bases separating them. The CDR3 has 14 residues. Germline values: CDR1 SNHLY, CDR2 FYNNEI.

About this clone itself: Other DNA sequences in the same sample also yield this CDR3. Here the CDR3 DNA reads TGTGCCAGCTCACCTACAGGGTACCAAGAGACCCAGTACTTC. Residues: CASSPTGYQETQYF. The chain couples TRBV18 to TRBJ2-5; the D gene is possibly TRBD1 (6 bases). Germline CDR1 reads KGHSH; CDR2 reads LQKENI. The CDR3 has 14 residues. V was pared by 3 bases and J by 0 bases, with 8 bases between.

The chain uses TRBV14 and TRBJ2-1; D gene unclear. The CDR3 totals 14 residues. Germline CDR1 is SGHDN and CDR2 is FVKESK. Between the trimmed V and J ends, which lost 4 bases and 2 bases, there was a span of 9 bases. The CDR3 bases are TGTGCCAGCAGCCCGCGAGGAGCCTACAATGAGCAGTTCTTC. Translation: CASSPRGAYNEQFF.

The CDR3 loop reads CASSLSSSGRAGNEQFF. Written as DNA, the CDR3 is TGTGCCAGCAGCTTGTCGTCTAGCGGGAGGGCCGGGAACGAGCAGTTCTTC. The genes are TRBV5-5 and TRBJ2-1, with 12 bases that match TRBD2. The CDR3 contains 17 residues. V shed 1 base, J shed 10 bases, and the junction held 12 bases outside the gene matches. CDR1 is SGHKS and CDR2 is YYEKEE in the germline V gene (reference sequence).

This chain joins TRBV7-8 and TRBJ2-7; D is unresolved. Germline assignment: CDR1 SGHVS and CDR2 FQNEAQ. The CDR3 loop spans 13 amino acids. V was cut by 10 bases and J by 1 base, with 14 bases left in between. In DNA form, the CDR3 reads TGTGCCACCACCCCCGGAGCGTCCTACGAGCAGTACTTC. As protein: CATTPGASYEQYF.

V and J are TRBV18 and TRBJ1-1; possibly TRBD1 for D (5 bases). Between the trimmed V and J ends, which lost 2 bases and 1 base, there was a span of 11 bases. Germline CDR1 and CDR2: KGHSH and LQKENI. The CDR3 extends over 15 amino acids. CDR3 nucleotide sequence: TGTGCCAGCTCACCAGGGGCATCCCCGAACACTGAAGCTTTCTTT. Translating it yields CASSPGASPNTEAFF. Filled out from reference TRBV18 and TRBJ1-1, the complete variable domain reads NAGVMQNPRHLVRRRGQEARLRCSPMKGHSHVYWYRQLPEEGLKFMVYLQKENIIDESGMPKERFSAEFPKEGPSILRIQQVVRGDSAAYFCASSPGASPNTEAFFGQGTRLTVV.

The sample holds one count of this clone. V is TRBV18 and J is TRBJ1-5; 8 nucleotides agree with TRBD1. The ends lost 6 bases at V and 3 bases at J; junction bases unmatched: 10. The CDR3 covers 16 residues. Germline CDR1 is KGHSH and CDR2 is LQKENI. The CDR3 region has the DNA TGTGCCAGCTCTCACCTCGGACAGGGCGTCAATCAGCCCCAGCATTTT. It yields the protein CASSHLGQGVNQPQHF.

The V gene is TRBV10-1, the J gene TRBJ2-1; D is undetermined. Germline CDR1 and CDR2: WNHNN and SYGVQD (reference sequence). This CDR3 has 16 amino acids. V was pared by 0 bases and J by 2 bases, with 11 bases between. DNA of the CDR3: TGCGCCAGCAGTGAGTCGACAATCCGGGCCTACAATGAGCAGTTCTTC. Translation: CASSESTIRAYNEQFF.

On this clone itself: The sample holds other DNA sequences that translate to the same CDR3. The chain recombines TRBV9 with TRBJ1-1, with a weak D call TRBD1 (6 bases). The germline gives CDR1 SGDLS, CDR2 YYNGEE. The CDR3 totals 14 residues. Trimming left V 2 bases short and J 1 base short, with 9 bases between. The CDR3 here is CASSVRQENTEAFF. The CDR3 bases are TGTGCCAGCAGCGTCAGACAGGAGAACACTGAAGCTTTCTTT. The variable domain in full, with the rest retrieved from reference TRBV9 and TRBJ1-1, is DSGVTQTPKHLITATGQRVTLRCSPRSGDLSVYWYQQSLDQGLQFLIQYYNGEERAKGNILERFSAQQFPDLHSELNLSSLELGDSALYFCASSVRQENTEAFFGQGTRLTVV.

This chain connects TRBV18 to TRBJ2-5; D is possibly TRBD1 (6 bases). Germline CDR1 and CDR2: KGHSH and LQKENI. V was clipped by 3 bases and J by 4 bases, with 18 bases between them. The CDR3 has 16 residues. The CDR3 protein is CASSPNKNNRVETQYF. The CDR3 DNA is TGTGCCAGCTCACCGAACAAGAATAACAGGGTAGAGACCCAGTACTTC.

The chain combines TRBV29-1 with TRBJ1-2; D remains unclear. There are 13 residues in the CDR3. V was cut by 7 bases and J by 8 bases, with 20 bases left in between. Germline CDR1 is SQVTM and CDR2 is ANQGSEA. The CDR3 is CSAVKEGAGGYTF. Here the CDR3 DNA reads TGCAGCGCTGTAAAGGAGGGCGCGGGGGGCTACACCTTC. The full variable domain, in which reference TRBV29-1 and TRBJ1-2 provide the parts outside the CDR3, is SAVISQKPSRDICQRGTSLTIQCQVDSQVTMMFWYRQQPGQSLTLIATANQGSEATYESGFVIDKFPISRPNLTFSTLTVSNMSPEDSSIYLCSAVKEGAGGYTFGSGTRLTVV.

In this sample, this clone turned up once. The rearrangement links TRBV25-1 to TRBJ1-2, with D possibly matching TRBD1 (5 bases). V gave up 3 bases and J gave up 10 bases, with 18 bases separating them. Germline CDR1 is MGHDK and CDR2 is SYGVNS. This CDR3 spans 14 amino acids. The CDR3: CASSESGTLSDYTF. The CDR3 DNA is TGTGCCAGCAGTGAGTCCGGGACCCTAAGCGACTACACCTTC.

The CDR3 region has the DNA TGTGCCAGTAGTAATCTAGCTCCCGGGGAGCTGTTTTTT. It encodes CASSNLAPGELFF. The V and J genes are TRBV19 and TRBJ2-2; D possibly corresponds to TRBD2 (5 bases). Trimming cost V 4 bases and J 6 bases, with 9 bases left between them. CDR1 and CDR2 (germline): LNHDA, SQIVND (reference sequence). The CDR3 spans 13 residues.

This clone appeared once. The chain combines TRBV18 with TRBJ2-2; 8 nucleotides agree with TRBD2. V shed 1 base, J shed 0 bases, and the junction held 7 bases outside the gene matches. Germline loops: CDR1 KGHSH, CDR2 LQKENI. The CDR3 consists of 18 residues. Here the CDR3 reads CASSPLVTGGANTGELFF. CDR3 sequence (DNA): TGTGCCAGCTCACCACTCGTGACGGGAGGGGCGAACACCGGGGAGCTGTTTTTT.

The chain uses TRBV27 and TRBJ1-2; the D gene is possibly TRBD1 (5 bases). Germline values: CDR1 MNHEY, CDR2 SMNVEV (reference sequence). With 7 bases removed from V and 1 base from J, the gap between germline ends came to 13 bases. The CDR3 totals 14 residues. The CDR3, as DNA: TGTGCCAGCAAATTCCAGGGCGTTAACTATGGCTACACCTTC. Translation gives CASKFQGVNYGYTF.

The chain carries TRBV7-8 and TRBJ1-2; D is possibly TRBD1 (5 bases). The CDR3 loop spans 14 amino acids. V lost 1 base, J lost 8 bases, and 14 bases lay in between. Germline assignment: CDR1 SGHVS and CDR2 FQNEAQ. CDR3 loop: CASSLVPGTPGYTF. DNA for the CDR3: TGTGCCAGCAGCTTAGTTCCAGGGACCCCGGGCTACACCTTC.

This chain links TRBV5-6 with TRBJ2-1; D gene ambiguous. Germline loops: CDR1 SGHDT, CDR2 YYEEEE. This CDR3 is 15 amino acids long. Deletions cut 4 bases from V and 0 bases from J, with 11 bases between. The CDR3 nucleotides are TGTGCCAGCAGCATTACTACAAGCTCCTACAATGAGCAGTTCTTC. Its protein product is CASSITTSSYNEQFF.

The chain combines TRBV6-6 with TRBJ2-1; unclear D gene. Germline-derived CDR1 and CDR2 are MNHNY and SVGAGI (reference sequence). CDR3 length equals 14 residues. Trimming removed 6 bases at V and 12 bases at J, with 21 bases between. The CDR3 sequence is CASSPVMGSPGQFF. As DNA, the CDR3 is TGTGCCAGCAGCCCCGTCATGGGATCTCCAGGGCAGTTCTTC.

This clone was counted a single time. V is TRBV29-1 and J is TRBJ2-1; a weak D match, TRBD2 (7 bases). From germline, CDR1 is SQVTM and CDR2 ANQGSEA. V gave up 4 bases and J gave up 6 bases, with 13 bases separating them. There are 13 residues in the CDR3. The CDR3 DNA is TGCAGCGTTGGGCCGAGGGGGGGCAATGAGCAGTTCTTC. The encoded protein is CSVGPRGGNEQFF.

CDR3 nucleotide sequence: TGTGCCAGCAGTTACTCCCCGGGGCTTAGCACTGAAGCTTTCTTT. Its protein is CASSYSPGLSTEAFF. V is TRBV6-5 and J is TRBJ1-1; D possibly corresponds to TRBD1 (5 bases). Germline values: CDR1 MNHEY, CDR2 SVGAGI. The V end was cut by 0 bases, the J end by 4 bases, with 12 bases between. The CDR3 contains 15 residues.

The chain is built from TRBV4-3 and TRBJ2-7, with D uncertain. The CDR3 has 15 amino acids. Trimming shortened V by 1 base and J by 0 bases, and 10 bases separated the two germline ends. Germline CDR1 LGHNA, CDR2 YSLEER. The CDR3 DNA sequence: TGCGCCAGCAGCCAAGCTCGAGAGGTCTCCTACGAGCAGTACTTC. Its translation is CASSQAREVSYEQYF.

This rearrangement joins TRBV5-1 to TRBJ2-5; 12 bases line up with TRBD2. Germline CDR1 reads SGHRS; CDR2 reads YFSETQ. CDR3 length: 15 amino acids. Trimming took 4 bases from V and 4 from J; bases not matched to a gene: 5. The CDR3 DNA is TGCGCCAGCAGCCCGCTAGCGGGAGGGAGAGAGACCCAGTACTTC. Protein sequence: CASSPLAGGRETQYF. Based on the CDR3 plus reference TRBV5-1 and TRBJ2-5, the full variable domain is KAGVTQTPRYLIKTRGQQVTLSCSPISGHRSVSWYQQTPGQGLQFLFEYFSETQRNKGNFPGRFSGRQFSNSRSEMNVSTLELGDSALYLCASSPLAGGRETQYFGPGTRLLVL.

The V gene is TRBV6-1, the J gene TRBJ2-3; D is uncertain. Trimming stripped 2 bases from V and 4 bases from J, with 7 bases between. Germline-derived CDR1 and CDR2 are MNHNS and SASEGT. The CDR3 is 13 residues long. In nucleotides, the CDR3 is TGTGCCAGCAGTGAATTCCCCTCAGATACGCAGTATTTT. It is translated as CASSEFPSDTQYF.

This chain connects TRBV2 to TRBJ1-4; D is unclear. Germline CDR1 and CDR2: SNHLY and FYNNEI. The CDR3 is 14 amino acids. Trimming took off 6 bases at V and 3 bases at J, with 11 bases between the two ends. The CDR3 loop reads CASRDRTANEKLFF. The CDR3 DNA reads as TGTGCCAGCAGGGACCGAACGGCTAATGAAAAACTGTTTTTT.

This chain uses TRBV2 with TRBJ2-1; D gene uncertain. Trimming took off 8 bases at V and 5 bases at J, with 13 bases between the two ends. Germline CDR1 SNHLY, CDR2 FYNNEI. The CDR3 contains 13 residues. The DNA for the CDR3 is TGTGCCAGCGAAGTGCAACCTGACAATGAGCAGTTCTTC. It yields the protein CASEVQPDNEQFF. Full variable domain (outside the CDR3, taken from reference TRBV2 and TRBJ2-1): EPEVTQTPSHQVTQMGQEVILRCVPISNHLYFYWYRQILGQKVEFLVSFYNNEISEKSEIFDDQFSVERPDGSNFTLKIRSTKLEDSAMYFCASEVQPDNEQFFGPGTRLTVL.

This clone was picked up one time. This rearrangement joins TRBV5-1 to TRBJ2-3; a possible D gene is TRBD1 (6 bases). The V gene's germline CDR1 is SGHRS and CDR2 YFSETQ. This CDR3 has 18 amino acids. The V and J ends lost 1 base and 4 bases respectively, with 22 bases between them. CDR3 coding DNA: TGCGCCAGCAGCTTGAGGTCTTCAGACCAGGGGTGGGCAGATACGCAGTATTTT. Translating gives CASSLRSSDQGWADTQYF.

Note on this clone: Germline is not matched at one junction end, which may reflect a read error. The rearrangement joins TRBV7-8 to TRBJ2-1; 7 bases map to TRBD2. The CDR3 consists of 14 residues. Per germline, CDR1 SGHVS and CDR2 FQNEAQ. DNA of the CDR3: TGTGCCAGCAGCTTAAGGGAGGGAAGCGAAGAGCCGTTCTTC. As protein: CASSLREGSEEPFF.